This entry lists 25 T cell receptor beta chains sequenced from one sample in a study of cytomegalovirus exposure and HLA in healthy donors (dated by TCRdb to 2016 to 2017). The library was obtained by the immunoSEQ multiplex PCR assay. For the multiplex PCR, a mixture combining 60 forward primers for TCR Vbeta segments and 13 reverse primers for TCR Jbeta segments was used. TCRdb took this table from immuneACCESS and kept in-frame rearrangements with V and J called. Such tables lack part of the clones; where checked against another copy, unresolved V genes explain under half of the gap, and the rest is unexplained. This sample's table lists about 58,000 clones. The top ten hold over 2% of the sample. Input material: PBMCs. These receptors all stem from a woman in her late teens or twenties in good health and CMV-seronegative.

This chain links TRBV30 with TRBJ1-5, with TRBD1 identical over 7 bases. The CDR3 is 13 residues long. Germline-derived CDR1 and CDR2 are GTSNPN and SVGIG (reference sequence). The V gene end was trimmed by 2 bases and the J gene end by 7 bases; junction bases not matched to a gene: 5. CDR3 bases: TGTGCCTGGAGTCTACAGGGGAACCAGCCCCAGCATTTT. Its protein product is CAWSLQGNQPQHF.

This chain connects TRBV25-1 to TRBJ1-2; D uncertain. Germline assignment: CDR1 MGHDK and CDR2 SYGVNS. Trimming cost V 2 bases and J 5 bases, with 12 bases left between them. This CDR3 is 14 amino acids long. CDR3 loop: CASSEPHGEYGYTF. CDR3 sequence (DNA): TGTGCCAGCAGTGAACCCCACGGAGAGTATGGCTACACCTTC.

This rearrangement joins TRBV5-4 to TRBJ2-7; D call uncertain. CDR1 is SGHNT, CDR2 YYREEE, per germline (reference sequence). The CDR3 runs 12 residues. Trimming left V 0 bases short and J 6 bases short, with 7 bases between. This CDR3 reads CASSLDGGEQYF. The CDR3 bases are TGTGCCAGCAGCTTGGACGGCGGCGAGCAGTACTTC.

The V and J genes are TRBV6-5 and TRBJ2-7; D is unresolved. The CDR3 spans 13 residues. Germline CDR1 reads MNHEY; CDR2 reads SVGAGI. The V gene lost 0 bases and the J gene lost 3 bases, with 6 bases spanning the gap. This CDR3 reads CASSYSYSYEQYF. Written as DNA, the CDR3 is TGTGCCAGCAGTTACTCGTACAGCTACGAGCAGTACTTC.

The chain links TRBV29-1 to TRBJ2-3; 8 bases map to TRBD2. V trimming: 5 bases; J trimming: 4 bases; junction bases outside the gene matches: 14. Germline lookup yields CDR1 SQVTM and CDR2 ANQGSEA. This CDR3 region has 16 residues. The DNA of the CDR3 is TGCAGCGTTCTGCCGCGGGTAGCGGGGTTCGCAGATACGCAGTATTTT. This encodes CSVLPRVAGFADTQYF.

This chain uses TRBV18 with TRBJ1-1, with 12 bases fitting TRBD1. With 1 base clipped from V and 1 base from J, the junction kept 4 bases outside the gene matches. Germline CDR1 KGHSH, CDR2 LQKENI. CDR3 size: 17 residues. The CDR3, as DNA: TGTGCCAGCTCACCACTACCGGGACAGGGGGCGAACACTGAAGCTTTCTTT. Its protein product is CASSPLPGQGANTEAFF.

V gene TRBV5-6 combines with J gene TRBJ2-7; 7 nucleotides agree with TRBD1. Unmatched junction bases numbered 11, after V lost 2 bases and J lost 9 bases. The CDR3 runs to 14 residues. Germline loops: CDR1 SGHDT, CDR2 YYEEEE. The CDR3: CASSFDREKYRQYF. The DNA for the CDR3 is TGTGCCAGCAGCTTCGACAGGGAGAAATATCGGCAGTACTTC.

This sequence joins TRBV5-1 and TRBJ1-1; TRBD1 is a possible D gene (5 bases). The CDR3 is 14 residues long. Trimming took off 6 bases at V and 4 bases at J, with 16 bases between the two ends. Germline CDR1 reads SGHRS; CDR2 reads YFSETQ. The CDR3 coding sequence is TGCGCCAGCACCAATTCAGGGTATAGCACTGAAGCTTTCTTT. Its protein is CASTNSGYSTEAFF. The whole variable domain, filled in from reference TRBV5-1 and TRBJ1-1, reads KAGVTQTPRYLIKTRGQQVTLSCSPISGHRSVSWYQQTPGQGLQFLFEYFSETQRNKGNFPGRFSGRQFSNSRSEMNVSTLELGDSALYLCASTNSGYSTEAFFGQGTRLTVV.

About this clone: The junction shows a germline mismatch at one end, possibly a read error. CDR3 protein: CASSFDPTSTDKQYF. In DNA form, the CDR3 reads TGTGCCAGCAGCTTCGACCCCACTAGCACAGATAAGCAGTATTTT. J is TRBJ2-3 and V is TRBV11-2, with a possible D match to TRBD2 (6 bases). Germline V gene sequence: CDR1 SGHAT, CDR2 FQNNGV. This CDR3 spans 15 amino acids.

The chain has TRBV6-1 and TRBJ1-4, with D hard to call. Trimming pared 3 bases from V and 6 bases from J, leaving 8 bases between. Per germline, CDR1 MNHNS and CDR2 SASEGT. This CDR3 is built from 13 residues. CDR3 DNA: TGTGCCAGCAGTGACAGCGCCTATGAAAAACTGTTTTTT. The encoded protein is CASSDSAYEKLFF.

A word on this clone: Other nucleotide sequences in the sample specify the same CDR3. The V and J genes are TRBV5-1 and TRBJ1-1, with D maybe TRBD1 (6 bases). The CDR3 extends over 14 amino acids. From germline, CDR1 is SGHRS and CDR2 YFSETQ. Trimming pared 0 bases from V and 1 base from J, leaving 7 bases between. CDR3 amino acids: CASSLGTANTEAFF. The CDR3 DNA sequence: TGCGCCAGCAGCTTGGGGACAGCGAACACTGAAGCTTTCTTT. Drawing the rest from reference TRBV5-1 and TRBJ1-1, the complete variable domain is KAGVTQTPRYLIKTRGQQVTLSCSPISGHRSVSWYQQTPGQGLQFLFEYFSETQRNKGNFPGRFSGRQFSNSRSEMNVSTLELGDSALYLCASSLGTANTEAFFGQGTRLTVV.

The chain combines TRBV5-5 with TRBJ1-4; D not certain. Between the trimmed V and J ends, which lost 0 bases and 0 bases, there was a span of 3 bases. The CDR3 is 14 amino acids. From germline, CDR1 is SGHKS and CDR2 YYEKEE (reference sequence). Written as DNA, the CDR3 is TGTGCCAGCAGCTTGGCTGCAACTAATGAAAAACTGTTTTTT. Amino acid sequence: CASSLAATNEKLFF.

This sequence joins TRBV7-6 and TRBJ2-3, with a possible D match to TRBD2 (6 bases). In germline, CDR1 is SGHVS, CDR2 FNYEAQ. CDR3 length equals 17 residues. V gave up 2 bases and J gave up 0 bases, with 15 bases separating them. DNA of the CDR3: TGTGCCAGCAGCTTACGAGGGCTAGGGACTAGCACAGATACGCAGTATTTT. As protein: CASSLRGLGTSTDTQYF. The full variable domain, completed using reference TRBV7-6 and TRBJ2-3, is GAGVSQSPRYKVTKRGQDVALRCDPISGHVSLYWYRQALGQGPEFLTYFNYEAQQDKSGLPNDRFSAERPEGSISTLTIQRTEQRDSAMYRCASSLRGLGTSTDTQYFGPGTRLTVL.

The gene calls are TRBV2 and TRBJ2-7; 11 bases map to TRBD1. This CDR3 is 14 amino acids long. The germline V gene has CDR1 SNHLY and CDR2 FYNNEI. The J segment lost 3 bases and the V segment lost 4 bases, leaving 2 bases of the junction unmatched. The CDR3 nucleotides are TGTGCCAGCAGTGCGGACAGGGGGCTCTACGAGCAGTACTTC. Encoded protein: CASSADRGLYEQYF.

This chain connects TRBV30 to TRBJ1-5; 9 bases agree with TRBD1. The V and J ends lost 1 base and 6 bases, in that order; junction bases with no gene match: 7. Germline loops: CDR1 GTSNPN, CDR2 SVGIG (reference sequence). The CDR3 loop spans 15 amino acids. The CDR3 DNA is TGTGCCTGGAGTGCGGGACAGGGAGAACGTCAGCCCCAGCATTTT. Translated: CAWSAGQGERQPQHF.

The chain uses TRBV5-1 and TRBJ1-2, with 9 positions matching TRBD1. With V trimmed by 5 bases and J by 8 bases, 10 bases remained unmatched. Germline-derived CDR1 and CDR2 are SGHRS and YFSETQ. The CDR3 extends over 14 amino acids. Here the CDR3 reads CASSPGQGNRGYTF. The CDR3, as DNA: TGCGCCAGCAGTCCGGGACAGGGTAATAGAGGCTACACCTTC.

The chain employs TRBV9 and TRBJ1-2; D not resolved. V was pared by 3 bases and J by 4 bases, with 16 bases between. The CDR3 length is 15 residues. The germline V gene has CDR1 SGDLS and CDR2 YYNGEE. The CDR3 DNA reads as TGTGCCAGCAGCGCCGGGATAGGTTTTTTCTATGGCTACACCTTC. It encodes CASSAGIGFFYGYTF.

The rearrangement links TRBV6-5 to TRBJ1-5; no reliable D call. V lost 0 bases and J lost 6, with 6 bases in between. Germline V gene data show CDR1 as MNHEY and CDR2 as SVGAGI. The CDR3 loop spans 13 amino acids. CDR3 protein: CASSYSEVQPQHF. CDR3 DNA: TGTGCCAGCAGTTACTCGGAGGTTCAGCCCCAGCATTTT.

This rearrangement joins TRBV14 to TRBJ2-3, with a possible D match to TRBD1 (5 bases). V lost 0 bases, J lost 5 bases, and 24 bases lay in between. Germline CDR1 reads SGHDN; CDR2 reads FVKESK. This CDR3 has 19 residues. The CDR3 region is CASSQEGLGVVPVKDTQYF. In DNA form, the CDR3 reads TGTGCCAGCAGCCAAGAAGGGTTAGGGGTTGTCCCTGTTAAAGATACGCAGTATTTT.

The chain has TRBV5-1 and TRBJ1-5; 8 nucleotides line up with TRBD1. The CDR3 consists of 14 residues. V lost 4 bases and J lost 4; bases outside the gene matches: 4. Germline V gene sequence: CDR1 SGHRS, CDR2 YFSETQ. The CDR3 spells CASSPRDRNQPQHF. CDR3 DNA sequence: TGCGCCAGCAGCCCCCGGGACAGGAATCAGCCCCAGCATTTT.

CDR3 amino acids: CASSFIGGASGGNEQFF. The CDR3 DNA reads as TGTGCCAGCAGTTTCATTGGGGGTGCCTCGGGGGGAAATGAGCAGTTCTTC. The chain uses TRBV27 and TRBJ2-1, with TRBD2 matching over 7 bases. J was trimmed by 7 bases and V by 3 bases; bases with no gene match: 15. The V gene's germline CDR1 is MNHEY and CDR2 SMNVEV (reference sequence). The CDR3 is made up of 17 amino acids.

This chain uses TRBV6-1 with TRBJ1-2; D might be TRBD1 (5 bases). The germline V gene encodes CDR1 MNHNS and CDR2 SASEGT. The CDR3 sequence is 15 residues long. V was pared by 5 bases and J by 2 bases, with 15 bases between. The CDR3 region is CASSTGTASNYGYTF. Here the CDR3 DNA reads TGTGCCAGCAGTACCGGGACTGCCTCCAACTATGGCTACACCTTC.

The rearrangement uses TRBV5-1 and TRBJ1-4, with a possible D match to TRBD1 (6 bases). Per germline, CDR1 SGHRS and CDR2 YFSETQ. The V gene lost 4 bases and the J gene lost 5 bases, with 18 bases spanning the gap. CDR3 size: 16 residues. CDR3 region: CASSRRQADSNEKLFF. The CDR3 DNA is TGCGCCAGCAGCAGACGACAGGCCGATTCCAATGAAAAACTGTTTTTT.

The chain is built from TRBV5-6 and TRBJ1-3, with D possibly matching TRBD1 (5 bases). Germline V gives CDR1 SGHDT, CDR2 YYEEEE. This CDR3 is built from 16 residues. Trimming took off 3 bases at V and 3 bases at J, with 16 bases between the two ends. This chain's CDR3 is CASSSAQGRSGNTIYF. CDR3 coding DNA: TGTGCCAGCAGCTCCGCCCAGGGTAGGAGTGGAAACACCATATATTTT.

CDR3 nucleotide sequence: TGCGCCAGCAGCCTTCGGACTAGCCTCCCAGACAATGAGCAGTTCTTC. This encodes CASSLRTSLPDNEQFF. The chain employs TRBV4-1 and TRBJ2-1; 8 bases line up with TRBD2. V shed 4 bases and J 5 bases; nucleotides not matched to a gene: 10. The CDR3 consists of 16 residues. Germline assignment: CDR1 MGHRA and CDR2 YSYEKL.